These 24 T cell receptor beta chains were all obtained from the same sample, sequenced in a study of blood T cell repertoires in COVID-19. Only in-frame clones appear in the TCRdb table, and some are missing; sequencing was by immunoSEQ multiplex PCR. Of approximately 480,000 clones in the sample, around 87% were seen once. The sample taken for sequencing was PBMCs or T cells enriched from blood (not recorded which). The receptor set was obtained from a woman aged 18-29 years who had recovered from COVID-19.

V and J are TRBV30 and TRBJ1-6; the match to TRBD1 covers 8 bases. The CDR3 sequence is 13 residues long. V was clipped by 4 bases and J by 8 bases; unmatched bases: 4. Germline CDR1 GTSNPN, CDR2 SVGIG (reference sequence). The CDR3 is CAWTGGAYSPLHF. The CDR3 nucleotides are TGTGCCTGGACAGGGGGCGCCTATTCACCCCTCCACTTT.

The chain joins TRBV19 to TRBJ1-1; maybe TRBD1 (6 bases). CDR1 is LNHDA, CDR2 SQIVND, per germline (reference sequence). This CDR3 has 14 residues. Trimming shortened V by 6 bases and J by 3 bases, and 14 bases separated the two germline ends. The CDR3 DNA is TGTGCCAGTAGCCTTGGCCCAGGGGACACTGAAGCTTTCTTT. Its protein is CASSLGPGDTEAFF.

V usage is TRBV6-5 and J usage is TRBJ1-4, with D possibly matching TRBD1 (6 bases). From germline, CDR1 is MNHEY and CDR2 SVGAGI. The V gene lost 0 bases and the J gene lost 6 bases, with 11 bases spanning the gap. The CDR3 length is 15 residues. The CDR3 nucleotides read TGTGCCAGCAGTTACTCCGGGACACGGGATGAAAAACTGTTTTTT. Protein sequence: CASSYSGTRDEKLFF.

The chain is built from TRBV9 and TRBJ1-1; 10 nucleotides agree with TRBD1. The CDR3 is 14 amino acids. CDR1 and CDR2 (germline): SGDLS, YYNGEE. Losses at the gene ends were 4 bases for V and 5 bases for J; bases not matched to a gene: 5. The CDR3 region is CASSPTGGGTEAFF. The CDR3 bases are TGTGCCAGCAGCCCGACAGGGGGCGGGACTGAAGCTTTCTTT.

This clone occurred once. The rearrangement joins TRBV18 to TRBJ1-3, with TRBD1 matching 7 bases. V trimming: 3 bases; J trimming: 0 bases; junction bases outside the gene matches: 5. CDR3 length equals 16 residues. Germline V gene lookup returns CDR1 KGHSH and CDR2 LQKENI. The CDR3 nucleotides read TGTGCCAGCTCACCTCAAACAGGGGACTCTGGAAACACCATATATTTT. Its translation: CASSPQTGDSGNTIYF.

The rearrangement links TRBV5-1 to TRBJ1-3; weak D call: TRBD1 (5 bases). The length of the CDR3 is 17 residues. V lost 5 bases and J lost 3, with 21 bases in between. Germline V gene lookup returns CDR1 SGHRS and CDR2 YFSETQ. The CDR3 region is CASREDSNPVIGNTIYF. The CDR3, as DNA: TGCGCCAGCAGGGAAGACAGTAACCCCGTTATTGGAAACACCATATATTTT.

This clone was counted a single time. The CDR3 loop reads CASNPDRDRREQYF. DNA of the CDR3: TGTGCCAGCAATCCGGACAGGGACCGCCGCGAGCAGTACTTC. The chain employs TRBV6-5 and TRBJ2-7; 8 bases are shared with TRBD1. J was trimmed by 6 bases and V by 7 bases; bases with no gene match: 11. Looked up from germline, CDR1 is MNHEY and CDR2 is SVGAGI. The CDR3 covers 14 residues.

The chain recombines TRBV30 with TRBJ2-5; 8 bases match TRBD1. This CDR3 region has 13 residues. Germline V lookup: CDR1 GTSNPN, CDR2 SVGIG (reference sequence). The junction had 3 bases not matched to a gene; V was cut back by 4 bases and J by 2 bases. The chain's CDR3 is CAWKRDRQETQYF. In nucleotides, the CDR3 is TGTGCCTGGAAGAGGGACAGGCAAGAGACCCAGTACTTC. The full variable domain, with the rest looked up from reference TRBV30 and TRBJ2-5, is SQTIHQWPATLVQPVGSPLSLECTVEGTSNPNLYWYRQAAGRGLQLLFYSVGIGQISSEVPQNLSASRPQDRQFILSSKKLLLSDSGFYLCAWKRDRQETQYFGPGTRLLVL.

The chain carries TRBV7-6 and TRBJ2-7, with D possibly TRBD1 on 7 matching bases. The V end lost 2 bases, the J end lost 7 bases, and 21 bases lay between the germline ends. CDR1 is SGHVS and CDR2 is FNYEAQ in the germline V gene. This CDR3 has 16 amino acids. For the CDR3, the DNA is TGTGCCAGCAGCTTAAGGGGCACCAGGGGGGCGGGGGAGCAGTACTTC. It specifies CASSLRGTRGAGEQYF.

The chain combines TRBV29-1 with TRBJ1-3; perhaps TRBD1 as D (6 bases). Trimming left V 6 bases short and J 7 bases short, with 19 bases between. CDR3 size: 14 residues. Germline loops: CDR1 SQVTM, CDR2 ANQGSEA. CDR3 DNA: TGCAGCGTCGTCGTGCAGGGGACTAGTAACACCATATATTTT. This codes for CSVVVQGTSNTIYF.

The chain uses TRBV28 and TRBJ1-2; 8 bases line up with TRBD1. Germline V gives CDR1 MDHEN, CDR2 SYDVKM. The CDR3 is 14 amino acids. With 1 base clipped from V and 6 bases from J, the junction kept 4 bases outside the gene matches. The CDR3 region is CASSLLTGDHGYTF. CDR3 nucleotides: TGTGCCAGCAGTTTATTGACAGGGGACCATGGCTACACCTTC.

About this clone: The junction does not match germline at one end; this may be a read error. CDR3 sequence: CATSDGSGNTIYF. DNA for the CDR3: TGTGCCACCAGTGACGGCTCTGGAAACACCATATATTTT. The rearrangement joins TRBV10-3 to TRBJ1-3; D is undetermined. This CDR3 region has 13 residues. Germline CDR1 reads ENHRY; CDR2 reads SYGVKD.

This chain connects TRBV5-6 to TRBJ2-1; tentative D call: TRBD1 (6 bases). CDR1 and CDR2 (germline): SGHDT, YYEEEE. V was clipped by 1 base and J by 6 bases, with 11 bases between them. The CDR3 loop spans 14 amino acids. CDR3 protein: CASSLSSGVNEQFF. In nucleotides, the CDR3 is TGTGCCAGCAGCTTGAGCTCAGGGGTCAATGAGCAGTTCTTC.

The rearrangement uses TRBV5-1 and TRBJ2-1, with 9 bases identical to TRBD2. Trimming removed 4 bases from V and 7 bases from J; junction bases left unmatched: 15. CDR3 size: 17 residues. Germline V gene sequence: CDR1 SGHRS, CDR2 YFSETQ. CDR3 amino acids: CASSLVEAGGLGNEQFF. CDR3 sequence (DNA): TGCGCCAGCAGCCTGGTTGAGGCGGGGGGGCTGGGTAATGAGCAGTTCTTC.

This clone is a singleton in its sample. The chain has TRBV11-2 and TRBJ1-2, with 8 bases fitting TRBD1. The germline CDR1 and CDR2 sequences are SGHAT and FQNNGV. This CDR3 spans 16 amino acids. The junction had 8 bases not matched to a gene; V was cut back by 3 bases and J by 2 bases. The CDR3 DNA is TGTGCCAGCAGCTTGCGGACAGGGCGCACCAACTATGGCTACACCTTC. It codes for CASSLRTGRTNYGYTF.

As for this clone: The same CDR3 can be traced to other DNA sequences in this sample. The chain carries TRBV5-1 and TRBJ1-1, with 9 bases lining up with TRBD1. The junction had 4 bases not matched to a gene; V was cut back by 0 bases and J by 4 bases. The CDR3 loop spans 15 amino acids. CDR1 is SGHRS and CDR2 is YFSETQ in the germline V gene. This chain's CDR3 is CASSLGGQGGTEAFF. The DNA of the CDR3 is TGCGCCAGCAGCTTGGGGGGACAGGGTGGCACTGAAGCTTTCTTT.

The chain is built from TRBV7-2 and TRBJ1-5, with D possibly matching TRBD1 (6 bases). Germline loops: CDR1 SGHTA, CDR2 FQGNSA. V was cut by 2 bases and J by 1 base, with 6 bases left in between. The CDR3 extends over 14 amino acids. In DNA, the CDR3 is TGTGCCAGCAGCTTACAGGGGAGCAATCAGCCCCAGCATTTT. Its protein product is CASSLQGSNQPQHF. The full variable domain, in which reference TRBV7-2 and TRBJ1-5 provide the parts outside the CDR3, is GAGVSQSPSNKVTEKGKDVELRCDPISGHTALYWYRQSLGQGLEFLIYFQGNSAPDKSGLPSDRFSAERTGGSVSTLTIQRTQQEDSAVYLCASSLQGSNQPQHFGDGTRLSIL.

The chain uses TRBV6-1 and TRBJ2-7; tentatively, D is TRBD1 (6 bases). Trimming cost V 1 base and J 3 bases, with 7 bases left between them. Germline CDR1 and CDR2: MNHNS and SASEGT. This CDR3 is 13 amino acids long. The DNA of the CDR3 is TGTGCCAGCAGTGAAGACAGGGACTACGAGCAGTACTTC. This translates into CASSEDRDYEQYF.

The gene calls are TRBV7-2 and TRBJ2-7, with TRBD2 matching over 9 bases. V trimming: 5 bases; J trimming: 4 bases; junction bases outside the gene matches: 9. The germline CDR1 and CDR2 sequences are SGHTA and FQGNSA. The CDR3 sequence is 15 residues long. CDR3 nucleotides: TGTGCCAGCAGCCCAGTGGCGGGGGGGCGGTACGAGCAGTACTTC. Encoded protein: CASSPVAGGRYEQYF. The full variable domain, rest sourced from reference TRBV7-2 and TRBJ2-7, is GAGVSQSPSNKVTEKGKDVELRCDPISGHTALYWYRQSLGQGLEFLIYFQGNSAPDKSGLPSDRFSAERTGGSVSTLTIQRTQQEDSAVYLCASSPVAGGRYEQYFGPGTRLTVT.

The genes are TRBV5-1 and TRBJ1-1, with D uncertain. The length of the CDR3 is 14 residues. Germline assignment: CDR1 SGHRS and CDR2 YFSETQ. The germline V and J ends were trimmed by 0 bases and 8 bases, with 14 bases remaining between them. Here the CDR3 DNA reads TGCGCCAGCAGCTTGGAGGCAGGCCGTGACGAAGCTTTCTTT. Protein sequence: CASSLEAGRDEAFF. Full variable domain (outside the CDR3, taken from reference TRBV5-1 and TRBJ1-1): KAGVTQTPRYLIKTRGQQVTLSCSPISGHRSVSWYQQTPGQGLQFLFEYFSETQRNKGNFPGRFSGRQFSNSRSEMNVSTLELGDSALYLCASSLEAGRDEAFFGQGTRLTVV.

This rearrangement joins TRBV2 to TRBJ1-2; D remains ambiguous. Germline CDR1 is SNHLY and CDR2 is FYNNEI. There are 12 residues in the CDR3. The V gene lost 7 bases and the J gene lost 1 base, with 7 bases spanning the gap. CDR3 loop: CASTRFNYGYTF. CDR3 nucleotides: TGTGCCAGCACGAGGTTTAACTATGGCTACACCTTC. The full variable domain, rest sourced from reference TRBV2 and TRBJ1-2, is EPEVTQTPSHQVTQMGQEVILRCVPISNHLYFYWYRQILGQKVEFLVSFYNNEISEKSEIFDDQFSVERPDGSNFTLKIRSTKLEDSAMYFCASTRFNYGYTFGSGTRLTVV.

This chain links TRBV27 with TRBJ2-3; 10 bases match TRBD2. V lost 4 bases to trimming and J lost 3 bases; unmatched junction nucleotides: 4. The CDR3 loop spans 15 amino acids. The germline V gene encodes CDR1 MNHEY and CDR2 SMNVEV (reference sequence). CDR3 nucleotides: TGTGCCAGCAGTTCAGCGGGGGGGCCGACAGATACGCAGTATTTT. Its translation is CASSSAGGPTDTQYF.

The CDR3 region has the DNA TGTGCCCGACCCTTAGCCGACGAGTCCGGGGAGCTGTTTTTT. This gives the protein CARPLADESGELFF. The chain links TRBV30 to TRBJ2-2; D not certain. The CDR3 covers 14 residues. Germline values: CDR1 GTSNPN, CDR2 SVGIG (reference sequence). Trimming removed 8 bases at V and 6 bases at J, with 19 bases between.

This rearrangement joins TRBV25-1 to TRBJ1-1, with a weak D call TRBD1 (6 bases). Trimming took off 5 bases at V and 5 bases at J, with 15 bases between the two ends. The CDR3 totals 14 residues. Germline lookup yields CDR1 MGHDK and CDR2 SYGVNS. In DNA, the CDR3 is TGTGCCAGCAGTTATACAGGGCCGGAGACTGAAGCTTTCTTT. Translating it yields CASSYTGPETEAFF.